Below, 16 T cell receptor beta chains from the same sample are listed, as sequenced in a study of cytomegalovirus exposure and HLA in healthy donors. In the PCR, 60 Vbeta and 13 Jbeta primers were used. Clones were sequenced by immunoSEQ multiplex PCR, and TCRdb holds only the in-frame ones, with some missing. The data show approximately 100,000 clones, with 65% to 80% seen just once and 3% to 4.5% held by the top ten. The sample consisted of PBMCs. The receptor source for this set is a woman aged 45-59 years in good health and CMV-seropositive.

This rearrangement joins TRBV7-6 to TRBJ2-7, with D hard to call. V lost 4 bases, J lost 2 bases, and 15 bases lay in between. Germline V gene data show CDR1 as SGHVS and CDR2 as FNYEAQ. There are 15 residues in the CDR3. CDR3 region: CASSSTQTPTYEQYF. DNA for the CDR3: TGTGCCAGCAGCTCCACGCAGACACCAACCTACGAGCAGTACTTC.

The chain combines TRBV30 with TRBJ1-2, with a tentative D call TRBD1 (6 bases). The V gene lost 4 bases and the J gene lost 1 base, with 13 bases spanning the gap. The CDR3 totals 14 residues. The germline V gene encodes CDR1 GTSNPN and CDR2 SVGIG (reference sequence). CDR3 residues: CAWIEDRINYGYTF. CDR3 coding DNA: TGTGCCTGGATCGAGGACAGAATTAACTATGGCTACACCTTC.

This clone was picked up a small number of times. This rearrangement joins TRBV5-1 to TRBJ2-5, with D unclear. Germline-derived CDR1 and CDR2 are SGHRS and YFSETQ. Trimming removed 3 bases at V and 5 bases at J, with 11 bases between. The CDR3 length is 13 residues. The CDR3 region is CASSWVGDETQYF. In DNA, the CDR3 is TGCGCCAGCAGCTGGGTGGGCGACGAGACCCAGTACTTC. Full variable domain (outside the CDR3, taken from reference TRBV5-1 and TRBJ2-5): KAGVTQTPRYLIKTRGQQVTLSCSPISGHRSVSWYQQTPGQGLQFLFEYFSETQRNKGNFPGRFSGRQFSNSRSEMNVSTLELGDSALYLCASSWVGDETQYFGPGTRLLVL.

The chain combines TRBV6-1 with TRBJ1-3; D is possibly TRBD1 (6 bases). Trimming took 2 bases from V and 8 from J, leaving 16 bases between them. The CDR3 has 15 amino acids. Germline loops: CDR1 MNHNS, CDR2 SASEGT. The CDR3: CASSEWNRAKDTIYF. The CDR3 coding sequence is TGTGCCAGCAGTGAATGGAACAGGGCGAAAGACACCATATATTTT.

The rearrangement links TRBV5-1 to TRBJ2-2; D is undetermined. The V end lost 4 bases, the J end lost 4 bases, and 14 bases lay between the germline ends. The CDR3 is 15 residues long. Germline V gives CDR1 SGHRS, CDR2 YFSETQ. The CDR3 nucleotides are TGCGCCAGCAGCCTCGTCACTACGTCCACCGGGGAGCTGTTTTTT. This translates into CASSLVTTSTGELFF. Together with reference TRBV5-1 and TRBJ2-2, the CDR3 gives the full variable domain: KAGVTQTPRYLIKTRGQQVTLSCSPISGHRSVSWYQQTPGQGLQFLFEYFSETQRNKGNFPGRFSGRQFSNSRSEMNVSTLELGDSALYLCASSLVTTSTGELFFGEGSRLTVL.

This sequence joins TRBV7-6 and TRBJ2-2, with TRBD1 matching over 8 bases. This CDR3 is built from 15 residues. V was clipped by 5 bases and J by 7 bases; unmatched bases: 9. The germline V gene has CDR1 SGHVS and CDR2 FNYEAQ. The chain's CDR3 is CASSTGTGYGGELFF. The CDR3 DNA reads as TGTGCCAGCAGCACGGGGACAGGTTATGGCGGGGAGCTGTTTTTT.

This clone was counted once. This chain connects TRBV7-2 to TRBJ1-1, with TRBD1 matching over 10 bases. Germline V gives CDR1 SGHTA, CDR2 FQGNSA. Trimming at V came to 3 bases and at J to 3 bases, leaving 4 bases not matched to a gene. The CDR3 spans 15 residues. The CDR3 nucleotides are TGTGCCAGCAGCTTTCCCGGGACAGGGGACACTGAAGCTTTCTTT. Its translation is CASSFPGTGDTEAFF.

This clone was observed a few times. This chain links TRBV4-2 with TRBJ1-1; no firm D call. V was trimmed by 0 bases and J by 1 base, leaving 9 bases between them. The CDR3 runs to 15 residues. From germline, CDR1 is LGHNA and CDR2 YNFKEQ. CDR3 protein: CASSQDYGGNTEAFF. The CDR3 bases are TGTGCCAGCAGCCAAGATTACGGCGGGAACACTGAAGCTTTCTTT.

The chain's CDR3 is CASSFGSGTEAFF. The DNA for the CDR3 is TGTGCCAGCAGCTTCGGCTCCGGGACAGAAGCTTTCTTT. This chain connects TRBV7-3 to TRBJ1-1, with D perhaps TRBD1 (6 bases). Trimming shortened V by 3 bases and J by 8 bases, and 13 bases separated the two germline ends. This CDR3 is built from 13 residues. Germline V gene lookup returns CDR1 SGHTA and CDR2 FQGTGA.

The chain carries TRBV2 and TRBJ1-4, with TRBD1 matching over 10 bases. Germline V CDR1 and CDR2: SNHLY, FYNNEI. The CDR3 is 15 residues long. Germline trimming cut 8 bases from V and 8 bases from J; bases unmatched to any gene: 11. CDR3 sequence reads: CASVRSRDRGEKLFF. The CDR3 bases are TGTGCCAGCGTTAGATCCCGGGACAGGGGAGAAAAACTGTTTTTT.

The chain carries TRBV19 and TRBJ2-3; 9 positions agree with TRBD1. Germline assignment: CDR1 LNHDA and CDR2 SQIVND (reference sequence). The CDR3 sequence is 13 residues long. The ends lost 5 bases at V and 11 bases at J; junction bases unmatched: 8. CDR3: CASSPGTGMGQYF. The CDR3 nucleotides are TGTGCCAGTAGTCCCGGGACAGGGATGGGGCAGTATTTT.

J is TRBJ1-2 and V is TRBV9; D is possibly TRBD1 (5 bases). Per germline, CDR1 SGDLS and CDR2 YYNGEE. V was cut by 7 bases and J by 6 bases, with 10 bases left in between. CDR3 length equals 11 residues. CDR3 coding DNA: TGTGCCAGCGGGGTGACAGATGGCTACACCTTC. Translating gives CASGVTDGYTF.

This chain links TRBV5-1 with TRBJ1-4; D not certain. Trimming removed 4 bases at V and 0 bases at J, with 19 bases between. Germline values: CDR1 SGHRS, CDR2 YFSETQ. The CDR3 covers 18 residues. Here the CDR3 DNA reads TGCGCCAGCAGCCCCCTTAGTCCGGCGGCAACAACTAATGAAAAACTGTTTTTT. This translates into CASSPLSPAATTNEKLFF. The full variable domain, in which reference TRBV5-1 and TRBJ1-4 provide the parts outside the CDR3, is KAGVTQTPRYLIKTRGQQVTLSCSPISGHRSVSWYQQTPGQGLQFLFEYFSETQRNKGNFPGRFSGRQFSNSRSEMNVSTLELGDSALYLCASSPLSPAATTNEKLFFGSGTQLSVL.

For the CDR3, the DNA is TGTGCCAGCAGCTTGGCAGGGCTAGCGACTTACAATGAGCAGTTCTTC. It yields the protein CASSLAGLATYNEQFF. The rearrangement joins TRBV5-8 to TRBJ2-1, with a tentative D call TRBD2 (6 bases). CDR3 length equals 16 residues. V was cut by 0 bases and J by 4 bases, with 14 bases left in between. The V gene's germline CDR1 is SGHTS and CDR2 YDEGEE.

A few counts support this clone. The J gene is TRBJ2-1, the V gene TRBV6-4; 10 bases match TRBD1. This CDR3 is 18 amino acids long. V lost 0 bases to trimming and J lost 1 base; unmatched junction nucleotides: 6. The germline V gene encodes CDR1 MRHNA and CDR2 SNTAGT. The CDR3 region is CASSDSIRTGGSYNEQFF. The CDR3 nucleotides are TGTGCCAGCAGTGACTCGATTCGGACAGGGGGATCCTACAATGAGCAGTTCTTC.

CDR3 sequence reads: CASSLVTGGPNGELFF. The CDR3 DNA reads TGCGCCAGCAGCTTGGTAACAGGGGGGCCGAACGGGGAGCTGTTTTTT. The genes are TRBV5-1 and TRBJ2-2; 8 positions match TRBD1. Germline CDR1 reads SGHRS; CDR2 reads YFSETQ. V trimming: 0 bases; J trimming: 7 bases; junction bases outside the gene matches: 8. The CDR3 runs to 16 residues.